This T cell receptor (beta chain) was observed in a study of cytomegalovirus exposure and HLA in healthy donors. Study overall: Previous work identified 95 million to 120 million unique TCR beta sequences from around 200 million T cells.

About this clone: Its antigen is currently unknown.

Primers: 60 Vbeta forward and 13 Jbeta reverse. TCRdb's copy holds only in-frame clones and misses some; the assay was immunoSEQ multiplex PCR. In the table there are about 140,000 clones, around 75% of which are singletons. Study-wide findings and caveats: Reportedly, cytomegalovirus status was diagnosed with high sensitivity and specificity. Earlier analysis looked at TCR beta V segments, and most were productive about 90% or about 30% of the time.

This CDR3 spans 14 amino acids. The germline V and J ends were trimmed by 6 bases and 5 bases, with 16 bases remaining between them. Germline V gene sequence: CDR1 MNHNS, CDR2 SASEGT. At collection, donors were nominally healthy, but unrecorded immune exposures were probable. The source is a middle-aged man in good health and CMV-seronegative. V and J are TRBV6-1 and TRBJ2-5; D might be TRBD2 (5 bases). The specimen sequenced was PBMCs. The CDR3 sequence is CASRRVPAMETQYF. In nucleotides, the CDR3 is TGTGCCAGCAGGAGGGTTCCAGCGATGGAGACCCAGTACTTC.